Listed here are 7 T cell receptor beta chains from one sample, sequenced in a study of identical twins. TCRdb reprocessed the 5' RACE reads with MiXCR, giving one entry per CDR3 protein. The top ten clones hold approximately 8.9% of a sample with under 400,000 distinct CDR3 sequences, 8.5% to 10% of them seen once. Material for sequencing was naive T cells sorted from blood. These receptors all stem from a woman aged 45-59 years in good health.

This clonotype appeared a few times. The CDR3 sequence is CASSLGSRERAGEQYF. CDR3 DNA sequence: TGCGCCAGCAGCTTGGGGTCGCGGGAACGAGCGGGGGAGCAGTACTTC. The rearrangement links TRBV5-1 to TRBJ2-7; 7 bases fit TRBD2. The trim removed 0 bases at V and 7 bases at J, leaving 13 bases unmatched. This CDR3 is 16 amino acids long. Germline-derived CDR1 and CDR2 are SGHRS and YFSETQ.

The rearrangement joins TRBV2 to TRBJ2-3; 7 nucleotides line up with TRBD1. Per germline, CDR1 SNHLY and CDR2 FYNNEI. The CDR3 is 13 amino acids. The V and J ends lost 6 bases and 10 bases, in that order; junction bases with no gene match: 10. In DNA, the CDR3 is TGTGCCAGCAGCCCGGACAGGTTTAGTGCGCAGTATTTT. As protein: CASSPDRFSAQYF. Drawing the rest from reference TRBV2 and TRBJ2-3, the complete variable domain is EPEVTQTPSHQVTQMGQEVILRCVPISNHLYFYWYRQILGQKVEFLVSFYNNEISEKSEIFDDQFSVERPDGSNFTLKIRSTKLEDSAMYFCASSPDRFSAQYFGPGTRLTVL.

In its sample, this clonotype was seen a few times. The chain carries TRBV27 and TRBJ2-1; no clear D gene. Germline assignment: CDR1 MNHEY and CDR2 SMNVEV (reference sequence). This CDR3 is built from 15 residues. Trimming cost V 2 bases and J 0 bases, with 8 bases left between them. The CDR3 DNA follows: TGTGCCAGCAGTTTAACGATAAGCTCCTACAATGAGCAGTTCTTC. Amino acid sequence: CASSLTISSYNEQFF.

The sample holds many counts of this clonotype. The rearrangement links TRBV2 to TRBJ2-4; tentatively, D is TRBD1 or TRBD2 (5 bases each). Germline assignment: CDR1 SNHLY and CDR2 FYNNEI. The CDR3 runs to 18 residues. Deletions cut 8 bases from V and 2 bases from J, with 25 bases between. The CDR3 sequence: CASASPVEGKTTKNIQYF. DNA of the CDR3: TGTGCCAGCGCTTCCCCAGTTGAGGGGAAGACGACCAAAAACATTCAGTACTTC.

This clonotype was seen a handful of times. This chain uses TRBV6-5 with TRBJ2-1; D tentatively fits TRBD1 or TRBD2 (5 bases each). The V end lost 7 bases, the J end lost 0 bases, and 13 bases lay between the germline ends. Germline V lookup: CDR1 MNHEY, CDR2 SVGAGI. The CDR3 has 15 residues. DNA of the CDR3: TGTGCCAGCACCTACGGGGCGAGCTCCTACAATGAGCAGTTCTTC. Its translation is CASTYGASSYNEQFF.

The chain is built from TRBV5-1 and TRBJ2-1, with 11 bases that match TRBD2. This CDR3 is built from 16 residues. Germline V CDR1 and CDR2: SGHRS, YFSETQ. After removal of 7 bases from V and 4 bases from J, the junction contained 10 bases not matched to a gene. The CDR3 region is CASSTIGTSGYNEQFF. The CDR3 region has the DNA TGCGCCAGCTCCACTATCGGGACTAGCGGATACAATGAGCAGTTCTTC.

This clonotype was detected many times. The CDR3: CSAPNTGLKVYEQFF. CDR3 DNA: TGCAGTGCTCCCAATACGGGACTAAAAGTGTATGAGCAGTTCTTC. The rearrangement uses TRBV20-1 and TRBJ2-1; 7 positions agree with TRBD2. This CDR3 has 15 residues. The germline V gene has CDR1 DFQATT and CDR2 SNEGSKA (reference sequence). The J segment lost 8 bases and the V segment lost 5 bases, leaving 15 bases of the junction unmatched.